This is a list of T cell receptor beta chains from one sample in a study of T-cell reconstitution after alpha-beta-depleted transplantation in children. TCRdb reprocessed the PCR reads with MiXCR, giving one entry per CDR3 protein. The sample contains hundreds of thousands of distinct CDR3 sequences, more than 20% of which appear only once. Sequencing used PBMCs, mostly from graft donor cells, obtained 360 days after TCRalphabeta/CD19-depleted stem cell transplant. These receptors all stem from a boy under two years old who had a stem cell transplant for acute myeloid leukemia, so the T cells may come from the graft donor. Each CDR3 is given with its conserved first and last residue. D genes are given only for firm matches. Not all rows give a size; the values are once, few, many and, for expanded clones, a class.

size: few; length: 11; D: NA; J: TRBJ1-2; V: TRBV20-1; DNA: TGCAGTGCAAATGGGCCTTGGGGCTACACCTTC; CDR3: CSANGPWGYTF
size: once; length: 13; D: NA; J: TRBJ1-1; V: TRBV18; DNA: TGTGCCAGCTCACCACCGAAATTTACTGAAGCTTTCTTT; CDR3: CASSPPKFTEAFF
size: NA; length: 15; D: TRBD2; J: TRBJ2-1; V: TRBV3-1; DNA: TGTGCCAGCAGCCAACCGGGACTAGGACACAATGAGCAGTTCTTC; CDR3: CASSQPGLGHNEQFF
size: NA; length: 14; D: NA; J: TRBJ2-5; V: TRBV20-1; DNA: TGCAGTGCTAGGGGGCCCTCAGGCCAAGAGACCCAGTACTTC; CDR3: CSARGPSGQETQYF
size: many; length: 13; D: NA; J: TRBJ1-2; V: TRBV10-3; DNA: TGTGCCATCTCGGGGGGATCTAACTATGGCTACACCTTC; CDR3: CAISGGSNYGYTF
size: NA; length: 16; D: NA; J: TRBJ2-1; V: TRBV20-1; DNA: TGCAGTGCTAGGACCCAAAGACAGGAGTCCTACAATGAGCAGTTCTTC; CDR3: CSARTQRQESYNEQFF
size: few; length: 13; D: NA; J: TRBJ1-5; V: TRBV29-1; DNA: TGCAGCGTAGTACAGGGAGAGGGTCAGCCCCAGCATTTT; CDR3: CSVVQGEGQPQHF
size: NA; length: 17; D: TRBD2; J: TRBJ2-1; V: TRBV5-1; DNA: TGCGCCAGCAGCTTGGCCGTATTGGGACTAGAGGTGGTTGAGCAGTTCTTC; CDR3: CASSLAVLGLEVVEQFF
size: NA; length: 15; D: NA; J: TRBJ1-1; V: TRBV6-1; DNA: TGTGCCAGCAGTCAGGCTTGGGGGGGGTACACTGAAGCTTTCTTT; CDR3: CASSQAWGGYTEAFF
size: many; length: 11; D: NA; J: TRBJ1-6; V: TRBV28; DNA: TGTGCCAGCAGTCGCAATTCACCCCTCCACTTT; CDR3: CASSRNSPLHF
size: many; length: 13; D: NA; J: TRBJ1-2; V: TRBV6-4; DNA: TGTGCCAGCAGTGATGGAGGCTCTTATGGCTACACCTTC; CDR3: CASSDGGSYGYTF
size: many; length: 12; D: NA; J: TRBJ2-5; V: TRBV7-9; DNA: TGTGCCAGCGGCGAGCTGGGGGAGACCCAGTACTTC; CDR3: CASGELGETQYF
size: NA; length: 14; D: NA; J: TRBJ2-1; V: TRBV12-3/TRBV12-4; DNA: TGTGCCAGCAGTCCGAACCGACCTATCAATGAGCAGTTCTTC; CDR3: CASSPNRPINEQFF
size: few; length: 15; D: NA; J: TRBJ2-1; V: TRBV29-1; DNA: TGCAGCGCCAACACAGGGAAGCGCTCCTACAATGAGCAGTTCTTC; CDR3: CSANTGKRSYNEQFF
size: NA; length: 16; D: NA; J: TRBJ1-2; V: TRBV29-1; DNA: TGCAGCGTTGAAGCCCCCATCCCCGGGAGGGGGTATGGCTACACCTTC; CDR3: CSVEAPIPGRGYGYTF
size: NA; length: 12; D: NA; J: TRBJ2-7; V: TRBV2; DNA: TGTGCCAGCAGTGGGTCAGGAGGCACCCAGTACTTC; CDR3: CASSGSGGTQYF
size: NA; length: 17; D: TRBD1; J: TRBJ1-4; V: TRBV7-6; DNA: TGTGCCAGCAGCCCGCGAGGACAGGGAGCAACTAATGAAAAACTGTTTTTT; CDR3: CASSPRGQGATNEKLFF
size: NA; length: 14; D: NA; J: TRBJ2-5; V: TRBV12-3/TRBV12-4; DNA: TGTGCCAGCAGTTTCGTAGTGGGGGCGGAGACCCAGTACTTC; CDR3: CASSFVVGAETQYF
size: many; length: 18; D: TRBD1; J: TRBJ1-2; V: TRBV27; DNA: TGTGCCAGCAGTTTATTGGGCATATATGGACAGGGGGCGAGGGGCTACACCTTC; CDR3: CASSLLGIYGQGARGYTF
size: NA; length: 15; D: NA; J: TRBJ1-6; V: TRBV5-1; DNA: TGCGCCAGCAGCTTGATAGGGATGCAAAATTCACCCCTCCACTTT; CDR3: CASSLIGMQNSPLHF
size: NA; length: 13; D: NA; J: TRBJ2-1; V: TRBV24-1; DNA: TGTGCCACCAGTGGACCCGAGGTGCCTGAGCAGTTCTTC; CDR3: CATSGPEVPEQFF
size: few; length: 16; D: NA; J: TRBJ2-7; V: TRBV18; DNA: TGTGCCAGCTCACCACCCTCGGGGAGAAGCTCCTACGAGCAGTACTTC; CDR3: CASSPPSGRSSYEQYF
size: NA; length: 16; D: TRBD2; J: TRBJ2-3; V: TRBV10-2; DNA: TGCGCCAGCAGTGAGCCCGAGCGGGGGGGGACAGATACGCAGTATTTT; CDR3: CASSEPERGGTDTQYF
size: many; length: 14; D: NA; J: TRBJ2-1; V: TRBV11-2; DNA: TGTGCCAGCAGCTTAGATCTAGGAAGGAATGAGCAGTTCTTC; CDR3: CASSLDLGRNEQFF
size: few; length: 12; D: NA; J: TRBJ1-6; V: TRBV6-2/TRBV6-3; DNA: TGTGCCAGTCAAAGTCGGATTTCACCCCTCCACTTT; CDR3: CASQSRISPLHF
size: many; length: 11; D: NA; J: TRBJ1-2; V: TRBV7-9; DNA: TGTGCCAGCCGGTGGGCCTATGGCTACACCTTC; CDR3: CASRWAYGYTF
size: NA; length: 15; D: TRBD2; J: TRBJ2-3; V: TRBV20-1; DNA: TGCAGTGCTTCCCCTTTGGGGGGGACCACAGATACGCAGTATTTT; CDR3: CSASPLGGTTDTQYF
size: NA; length: 15; D: NA; J: TRBJ1-2; V: TRBV5-1; DNA: TGCGCCAGCAGCTTGGTGCAGGGCCCCCAGTATGGCTACACCTTC; CDR3: CASSLVQGPQYGYTF
size: many; length: 15; D: TRBD1; J: TRBJ1-1; V: TRBV29-1; DNA: TGCAGCGTTGGGACTCGACAGGGCCCGTTCACTGAAGCTTTCTTT; CDR3: CSVGTRQGPFTEAFF
size: many; length: 13; D: TRBD1; J: TRBJ2-2; V: TRBV3-1; DNA: TGTGCCAGCGACAGGGCGAACACCGGGGAGCTGTTTTTT; CDR3: CASDRANTGELFF
size: few; length: 16; D: TRBD2; J: TRBJ2-1; V: TRBV5-1; DNA: TGCGCCAGCAGGACAACTAGCGGGGGACACCTCAATGAGCAGTTCTTC; CDR3: CASRTTSGGHLNEQFF
size: many; length: 14; D: TRBD1; J: TRBJ1-6; V: TRBV20-1; DNA: TGCAGTGCTACCGGGACAGGGACCCATTCACCCCTCCACTTT; CDR3: CSATGTGTHSPLHF
size: many; length: 15; D: TRBD2; J: TRBJ2-1; V: TRBV6-1; DNA: TGTGCCAGTCATGGGGTAGCGGGGATCTACAATGAGCAGTTCTTC; CDR3: CASHGVAGIYNEQFF
size: NA; length: 15; D: TRBD2; J: TRBJ2-7; V: TRBV27; DNA: TGTGCCAGCAGTCAAATGGCGGGGGAACTATACGAGCAGTACTTC; CDR3: CASSQMAGELYEQYF
size: NA; length: 14; D: TRBD1; J: TRBJ2-7; V: TRBV20-1; DNA: TGCAGTGCTGGTAAACAGGGGAACCGCTACGAGCAGTACTTC; CDR3: CSAGKQGNRYEQYF
size: NA; length: 13; D: TRBD1; J: TRBJ2-2; V: TRBV20-1; DNA: TGCAGTGCAGGGACAGGGGGCAACGGGGAGCTGTTTTTT; CDR3: CSAGTGGNGELFF
size: NA; length: 11; D: NA; J: TRBJ1-1; V: TRBV7-9; DNA: TGTGCCAGCAGCTTAAGTGCTGAAGCTTTCTTT; CDR3: CASSLSAEAFF
size: NA; length: 12; D: TRBD1; J: TRBJ1-6; V: TRBV30; DNA: TGTGCCTGGTTCACAGGGGATTCACCCCTCCACTTT; CDR3: CAWFTGDSPLHF
size: many; length: 15; D: TRBD1; J: TRBJ2-1; V: TRBV4-2; DNA: TGTGCCAGCAGCCAATTCGGGACAGGCCCCAATGAGCAGTTCTTC; CDR3: CASSQFGTGPNEQFF
size: NA; length: 14; D: NA; J: TRBJ1-4; V: TRBV27; DNA: TGTGCCAGCAGTTTACGAGACGGTAATGAAAAACTGTTTTTT; CDR3: CASSLRDGNEKLFF
size: NA; length: 17; D: NA; J: TRBJ1-4; V: TRBV21-1; DNA: TGTGCCAGCAGCAAAGTTCGCCCCGGGACGAAGGATGAAAAACTGTTTTTT; CDR3: CASSKVRPGTKDEKLFF
size: NA; length: 12; D: NA; J: TRBJ1-5; V: TRBV28; DNA: TGTGCCGAGGGGGTGGATGAGCAGCCCCAGCATTTT; CDR3: CAEGVDEQPQHF
size: NA; length: 16; D: TRBD2; J: TRBJ2-3; V: TRBV5-1; DNA: TGCGCCAGCAGCCAAATACTAGCGGGAGGCACAGATACGCAGTATTTT; CDR3: CASSQILAGGTDTQYF
size: once; length: 13; D: NA; J: TRBJ1-1; V: TRBV3-1; DNA: TGTGCCAGCAGCGAGTGGAGGAACACTGAAGCTTTCTTT; CDR3: CASSEWRNTEAFF
size: NA; length: 14; D: NA; J: TRBJ2-6; V: TRBV12-3/TRBV12-4; DNA: TGTGCCAGCAGCTTCCAAGAGGGGGCCAACGTCCTGACTTTC; CDR3: CASSFQEGANVLTF
size: few; length: 19; D: TRBD2; J: TRBJ2-3; V: TRBV5-4; DNA: TGTGCCAGCAGCTTGGTCCGGGCGGGGGGGCCCTCGGGCACAGATACGCAGTATTTT; CDR3: CASSLVRAGGPSGTDTQYF
size: NA; length: 18; D: TRBD2; J: TRBJ2-3; V: TRBV7-3; DNA: TGTGCCAGCAGCTTATTTTACGGTCGGCGGGGGAGCACAGATACGCAGTATTTT; CDR3: CASSLFYGRRGSTDTQYF
size: few; length: 13; D: TRBD1; J: TRBJ2-7; V: TRBV12-3/TRBV12-4; DNA: TGTGCCAGCAGCCGACAGGGATGGTACGAGCAGTACTTC; CDR3: CASSRQGWYEQYF
size: many; length: 14; D: TRBD1; J: TRBJ1-1; V: TRBV29-1; DNA: TGCAGCGTCCTGGGGACAGGAAAGAACACTGAAGCTTTCTTT; CDR3: CSVLGTGKNTEAFF
size: NA; length: 14; D: NA; J: TRBJ2-7; V: TRBV11-2; DNA: TGTGCCAGCAGCCCGCACACCGGGATCTACGAGCAGTACTTC; CDR3: CASSPHTGIYEQYF